These 29 T cell receptor beta chains were sequenced from one sample in a study of T cells in narcolepsy. Method: immunoSEQ multiplex PCR; TCRdb's copy keeps in-frame clones and lacks some. The repertoire has 27,000 or so clones, roughly 86% of them found once; the top ten carry around 1.1%. Material for sequencing was CD45RA- memory CD4+ T cells from PBMCs. These TCRs come from a human donor with narcolepsy.

The chain has TRBV5-6 and TRBJ2-3; 7 bases agree with TRBD2. Germline trimming cut 4 bases from V and 5 bases from J; bases unmatched to any gene: 4. This CDR3 region has 13 residues. Germline CDR1 is SGHDT and CDR2 is YYEEEE. The CDR3 reads CASSPREIDTQYF. In DNA, the CDR3 is TGTGCCAGCAGCCCGCGGGAGATAGATACGCAGTATTTT.

V usage is TRBV5-6 and J usage is TRBJ2-1; 7 bases align to TRBD1. J lost 3 bases, V lost 2 bases, and 5 bases had no gene match. This CDR3 is 15 amino acids long. The germline gives CDR1 SGHDT, CDR2 YYEEEE. The CDR3: CASSFVRTGYNEQFF. CDR3 DNA sequence: TGTGCCAGCAGCTTTGTGAGGACAGGCTACAATGAGCAGTTCTTC.

This clone was counted only a few times. The rearrangement joins TRBV5-1 to TRBJ1-1; 9 bases align to TRBD1. This CDR3 has 16 residues. V was clipped by 1 base and J by 1 base; unmatched bases: 5. Germline V gene lookup returns CDR1 SGHRS and CDR2 YFSETQ. The CDR3 region has the DNA TGCGCCAGCAGCTTGTCCGGGACAGGGAGGAACACTGAAGCTTTCTTT. It specifies CASSLSGTGRNTEAFF.

This chain joins TRBV29-1 and TRBJ1-4; 8 positions match TRBD1. The CDR3 extends over 13 amino acids. The trim removed 4 bases at V and 5 bases at J, leaving 3 bases unmatched. Germline assignment: CDR1 SQVTM and CDR2 ANQGSEA. The CDR3 DNA follows: TGCAGCGTTGGGGACAGGTGGAATGAAAAACTGTTTTTT. Translated, it gives CSVGDRWNEKLFF.

Regarding this clone: This CDR3 is also generated by other DNA sequences in the sample. The V gene is TRBV7-9, the J gene TRBJ2-5; 13 bases map to TRBD2. Germline V gives CDR1 SEHNR, CDR2 FQNEAQ (reference sequence). V gave up 5 bases and J gave up 5 bases; unmatched junction bases: 11. The CDR3 has 17 residues. The CDR3 reads CASSPGLAGIGRETQYF. The DNA for the CDR3 is TGTGCCAGCAGCCCGGGACTAGCGGGGATAGGTCGGGAGACCCAGTACTTC.

The J gene is TRBJ2-3, the V gene TRBV11-3; TRBD1 is a possible D gene (7 bases). This CDR3 contains 14 residues. CDR1 and CDR2 from the germline V gene are SGHNT and YENEEA. Trimming took 5 bases from V and 5 from J, leaving 14 bases between them. The CDR3 reads CASSQRGREDTQYF. CDR3 sequence (DNA): TGTGCCAGCAGCCAAAGGGGGCGGGAAGATACGCAGTATTTT.

The chain joins TRBV4-2 to TRBJ2-3; D is ambiguous. The V gene's germline CDR1 is LGHNA and CDR2 YNFKEQ. The CDR3 sequence is 13 residues long. V lost 8 bases, J lost 2 bases, and 11 bases lay in between. The CDR3 coding sequence is TGTGCCAGCGGTGCGGAGCCCACAGATACGCAGTATTTT. Translation: CASGAEPTDTQYF.

This chain links TRBV11-2 with TRBJ2-7; 7 bases agree with TRBD1. The J segment lost 2 bases and the V segment lost 3 bases, leaving 4 bases of the junction unmatched. Germline CDR1 and CDR2: SGHAT and FQNNGV. The CDR3 length is 14 residues. CDR3 amino acids: CASSLDTGAYEQYF. The DNA of the CDR3 is TGTGCCAGCAGCTTGGATACAGGGGCCTACGAGCAGTACTTC.

The gene calls are TRBV2 and TRBJ2-7; the match to TRBD1 covers 7 bases. The CDR3 length is 16 residues. CDR1 and CDR2 (germline): SNHLY, FYNNEI. The ends lost 3 bases at V and 0 bases at J; junction bases unmatched: 8. The DNA of the CDR3 is TGTGCCAGCAGTGAGAGTCCCGGGACAGACTCCTACGAGCAGTACTTC. It yields the protein CASSESPGTDSYEQYF.

The CDR3 sequence is CASSPSVGVGTDTQYF. The CDR3 coding sequence is TGCGCCAGCAGCCCAAGTGTAGGTGTGGGCACAGATACGCAGTATTTT. The chain joins TRBV5-1 to TRBJ2-3; no firm D call. Germline V gene sequence: CDR1 SGHRS, CDR2 YFSETQ. Trimming removed 4 bases at V and 1 base at J, with 16 bases between. The CDR3 runs to 16 residues.

This chain joins TRBV7-2 and TRBJ2-3; no clear D. V was pared by 3 bases and J by 0 bases, with 7 bases between. Germline CDR1 SGHTA, CDR2 FQGNSA. CDR3 length: 14 residues. CDR3 sequence: CASSLASSTDTQYF. Here the CDR3 DNA reads TGTGCCAGCAGCTTGGCGTCTAGCACAGATACGCAGTATTTT. The full variable domain, completed using reference TRBV7-2 and TRBJ2-3, is GAGVSQSPSNKVTEKGKDVELRCDPISGHTALYWYRQSLGQGLEFLIYFQGNSAPDKSGLPSDRFSAERTGGSVSTLTIQRTQQEDSAVYLCASSLASSTDTQYFGPGTRLTVL.

The chain combines TRBV5-6 with TRBJ2-3; a weak D match, TRBD2 (6 bases). Germline CDR1 is SGHDT and CDR2 is YYEEEE. Trimming pared 2 bases from V and 2 bases from J, leaving 15 bases between. The CDR3 runs to 16 residues. DNA for the CDR3: TGTGCCAGCAGCTTCGGACGGGACTTAACCACAGATACGCAGTATTTT. Translated: CASSFGRDLTTDTQYF.

The rearrangement uses TRBV5-1 and TRBJ1-1; TRBD1 matches 7 bases. Germline loops: CDR1 SGHRS, CDR2 YFSETQ. The CDR3 runs to 14 residues. J was trimmed by 5 bases and V by 3 bases; bases with no gene match: 7. CDR3 sequence reads: CASSSTGVGTEAFF. The DNA of the CDR3 is TGCGCCAGCAGCTCCACAGGGGTTGGTACTGAAGCTTTCTTT. The full variable domain, with the rest looked up from reference TRBV5-1 and TRBJ1-1, is KAGVTQTPRYLIKTRGQQVTLSCSPISGHRSVSWYQQTPGQGLQFLFEYFSETQRNKGNFPGRFSGRQFSNSRSEMNVSTLELGDSALYLCASSSTGVGTEAFFGQGTRLTVV.

The chain carries TRBV6-1 and TRBJ1-2; maybe TRBD1 (6 bases). V was cut by 4 bases and J by 9 bases, with 12 bases left in between. Germline CDR1 MNHNS, CDR2 SASEGT. The CDR3 loop spans 12 amino acids. The CDR3 nucleotides are TGTGCCAGCAGTGGACAGGTTCGGAGCTACACCTTC. Translating it yields CASSGQVRSYTF.

V usage is TRBV5-6 and J usage is TRBJ2-1, with D uncertain. This CDR3 has 15 residues. Germline CDR1 reads SGHDT; CDR2 reads YYEEEE. With 4 bases removed from V and 0 bases from J, the gap between germline ends came to 11 bases. In DNA form, the CDR3 reads TGTGCCAGCAGCACGGGCCCGAGCTCCTACAATGAGCAGTTCTTC. Its protein product is CASSTGPSSYNEQFF.

The chain couples TRBV5-1 to TRBJ1-2, with D uncertain. The CDR3 is 13 residues long. Germline V CDR1 and CDR2: SGHRS, YFSETQ. Trimming removed 4 bases from V and 4 bases from J, with 11 bases in between. CDR3 nucleotides: TGCGCCAGCAGCGAGGATGCGATCTATGGCTACACCTTC. Translation: CASSEDAIYGYTF.

This clone was seen a handful of times. The chain couples TRBV4-1 to TRBJ2-4; D may be TRBD1 (5 bases). The CDR3 loop spans 16 amino acids. Trimming took 4 bases from V and 6 from J, leaving 19 bases between them. Per the germline V gene, CDR1 is MGHRA and CDR2 is YSYEKL. The CDR3 protein is CASSPEETATRNIQYF. The CDR3 DNA sequence: TGCGCCAGCAGCCCAGAGGAGACAGCAACGAGAAACATTCAGTACTTC.

This clone was recorded once. This chain links TRBV18 with TRBJ2-5; D ambiguous. In germline, CDR1 is KGHSH, CDR2 LQKENI. The CDR3 sequence is 13 residues long. V was pared by 3 bases and J by 9 bases, with 14 bases between. The CDR3 is CASSPSHRSAQYF. The CDR3 DNA reads as TGTGCCAGCTCACCTTCCCATCGATCGGCCCAGTACTTC.

This clone has a handful of counts. The chain has TRBV11-1 and TRBJ2-1; 7 nucleotides align to TRBD1. This CDR3 contains 12 residues. Per germline, CDR1 SGHAT and CDR2 FQDESV (reference sequence). The V and J ends lost 4 bases and 10 bases, in that order; junction bases with no gene match: 4. CDR3 amino acids: CASSSDREEQFF. In DNA form, the CDR3 reads TGTGCCAGCAGCTCTGACAGGGAGGAGCAGTTCTTC.

Concerning this clone: In the same sample, other DNA sequences code for this CDR3. CDR3: CSGVWGNGLAGGTYEQYV. For the CDR3, the DNA is TGCAGCGGCGTTTGGGGGAATGGACTAGCGGGGGGTACCTACGAGCAGTACGTC. The chain links TRBV29-1 to TRBJ2-7; 14 bases align to TRBD2. The trim removed 7 bases at V and 2 bases at J, leaving 16 bases unmatched. The CDR3 totals 18 residues. Germline V gene data show CDR1 as SQVTM and CDR2 as ANQGSEA.

The chain links TRBV6-5 to TRBJ2-1; 7 positions match TRBD2. Germline CDR1 and CDR2: MNHEY and SVGAGI. J lost 10 bases, V lost 2 bases, and 11 bases had no gene match. CDR3 length: 15 residues. CDR3 DNA: TGTGCCAGCAGTTACAGGGCTAGCGGAGCCTCCGAGCAGTTCTTC. It is translated as CASSYRASGASEQFF.

DNA for the CDR3: TGTGCCAGTAGGTTCGGGGGGCCGAACACCGGGGAGCTGTTTTTT. As protein: CASRFGGPNTGELFF. The chain uses TRBV19 and TRBJ2-2, with D possibly being TRBD2 (7 bases). Germline values: CDR1 LNHDA, CDR2 SQIVND (reference sequence). Trimming took off 6 bases at V and 0 bases at J, with 11 bases between the two ends. This CDR3 is built from 15 residues.

This chain connects TRBV6-1 to TRBJ2-2; weak D call: TRBD2 (7 bases). The CDR3 has 14 amino acids. Germline V CDR1 and CDR2: MNHNS, SASEGT. Trimming took off 6 bases at V and 6 bases at J, with 14 bases between the two ends. The CDR3 here is CASRTREGAGELFF. The CDR3 coding sequence is TGTGCCAGCAGAACTAGGGAGGGGGCCGGGGAGCTGTTTTTT.

The rearrangement links TRBV5-1 to TRBJ2-1, with 7 bases matching TRBD1. V was clipped by 0 bases and J by 3 bases; unmatched bases: 6. This CDR3 comprises 16 residues. Germline-derived CDR1 and CDR2 are SGHRS and YFSETQ. The CDR3 spells CASSLAGTDIYNEQFF. DNA for the CDR3: TGCGCCAGCAGCTTGGCCGGGACAGATATCTACAATGAGCAGTTCTTC.

The chain combines TRBV6-5 with TRBJ2-2; 8 positions match TRBD2. CDR3 size: 16 residues. The germline CDR1 and CDR2 sequences are MNHEY and SVGAGI. V was pared by 2 bases and J by 0 bases, with 2 bases of the junction left unmatched. The CDR3 region is CASSYQGLANTGELFF. In nucleotides, the CDR3 is TGTGCCAGCAGTTACCAGGGACTAGCGAACACCGGGGAGCTGTTTTTT.

This clone was picked up a small number of times. The chain has TRBV9 and TRBJ2-3, with a possible D match to TRBD2 (5 bases). Trimming took 2 bases from V and 8 from J, leaving 15 bases between them. Per the germline V gene, CDR1 is SGDLS and CDR2 is YYNGEE. The CDR3 has 14 residues. This chain's CDR3 is CASSVHFEGGTQYF. In DNA, the CDR3 is TGTGCCAGCAGCGTCCATTTCGAGGGTGGTACGCAGTATTTT.

The chain combines TRBV4-2 with TRBJ1-4; D unresolved. Germline V lookup: CDR1 LGHNA, CDR2 YNFKEQ. V lost 0 bases, J lost 0 bases, and 11 bases lay in between. The CDR3 runs 17 residues. CDR3 sequence: CASSQEAALATNEKLFF. DNA for the CDR3: TGTGCCAGCAGCCAAGAGGCAGCCCTAGCAACTAATGAAAAACTGTTTTTT.

The genes are TRBV2 and TRBJ2-5; TRBD2 aligns across 12 bases. Trimming cost V 3 bases and J 5 bases; bases outside gene matches: 1. The germline gives CDR1 SNHLY, CDR2 FYNNEI. This CDR3 is built from 14 residues. The CDR3 protein is CASSDLAGGETQYF. The CDR3 bases are TGTGCCAGCAGTGATCTAGCGGGGGGGGAGACCCAGTACTTC.

V usage is TRBV2 and J usage is TRBJ2-7; no reliable D call. Germline loops: CDR1 SNHLY, CDR2 FYNNEI. There are 12 residues in the CDR3. Trimming removed 1 base from V and 3 bases from J, with 4 bases in between. CDR3 protein: CASSEGFYEQYV. The CDR3 DNA reads as TGTGCCAGCAGTGAAGGGTTCTACGAGCAGTACGTC.